The 23 T cell receptor beta chains reported below all come from one sample, sequenced in a study of PD-1 blockade in classical Hodgkin lymphoma. There was relapse after autologous stem cell transplantation in every patient, and there was variation in brentuximab vedotin exposure. Measured with immunoSEQ multiplex PCR; TCRdb has only the in-frame clones, and not every one. The sample has around 19,000 clones, around 70% seen once. The sequenced sample was peripheral blood mononuclear cells (PBMCs), obtained before the second cycle of nivolumab. The source of these receptors is a human donor with classical Hodgkin lymphoma.

The chain joins TRBV7-4 to TRBJ1-2; D is unresolved. Germline CDR1 reads SGHVT; CDR2 reads SQSDAQ. The CDR3 length is 15 residues. The V end was cut by 5 bases, the J end by 2 bases, with 15 bases between. DNA for the CDR3: TGTGCCAGCAGCCCTGGCGTAGGCGAAAACTATGGCTACACCTTC. Translating it yields CASSPGVGENYGYTF.

The J gene is TRBJ2-7, the V gene TRBV6-6, with 7 bases that match TRBD2. The CDR3 loop spans 16 amino acids. CDR1 is MNHNY and CDR2 is SVGAGI in the germline V gene (reference sequence). V dropped 6 bases and J dropped 3; count of bases not matched to a gene: 14. This chain's CDR3 is CASSLAGGEVFYEQYF. In DNA form, the CDR3 reads TGTGCCAGCAGCTTAGCGGGTGGAGAGGTTTTCTACGAGCAGTACTTC.

V is TRBV20-1 and J is TRBJ1-2; D not certain. Germline-derived CDR1 and CDR2 are DFQATT and SNEGSKA (reference sequence). V was trimmed by 0 bases and J by 7 bases, leaving 6 bases between them. This CDR3 is 11 amino acids long. The CDR3 nucleotides read TGCAGTGCTAGAGATCAGTTTGGCTACACCTTC. Translating it yields CSARDQFGYTF.

This sequence joins TRBV10-3 and TRBJ2-3; D may be TRBD1 (5 bases). V gave up 1 base and J gave up 3 bases, with 17 bases separating them. Per germline, CDR1 ENHRY and CDR2 SYGVKD. There are 17 residues in the CDR3. The CDR3 DNA reads as TGTGCCATCAGTGAGTTTGGGTCGGCAGGGATAACAGATACGCAGTATTTT. Its protein is CAISEFGSAGITDTQYF.

This clone turned up a few times. The chain is built from TRBV5-1 and TRBJ1-3; D possibly corresponds to TRBD1 (5 bases). Trimming removed 1 base at V and 1 base at J, with 9 bases between. CDR3 length: 15 amino acids. The germline CDR1 and CDR2 sequences are SGHRS and YFSETQ. CDR3 loop: CASSLTGPSGNTIYF. The CDR3 bases are TGCGCCAGCAGCTTGACAGGTCCATCTGGAAACACCATATATTTT. Supplemented by reference TRBV5-1 and TRBJ1-3, the full variable domain reads KAGVTQTPRYLIKTRGQQVTLSCSPISGHRSVSWYQQTPGQGLQFLFEYFSETQRNKGNFPGRFSGRQFSNSRSEMNVSTLELGDSALYLCASSLTGPSGNTIYFGEGSWLTVV.

V usage is TRBV5-1 and J usage is TRBJ2-7, with 11 bases matching TRBD2. Germline CDR1 and CDR2: SGHRS and YFSETQ. The length of the CDR3 is 15 residues. J lost 2 bases, V lost 4 bases, and 5 bases had no gene match. The CDR3 protein is CASSTGLAGPYEQYF. The DNA for the CDR3 is TGCGCCAGCAGCACAGGACTAGCGGGTCCCTACGAGCAGTACTTC.

This clone was counted only a few times. The chain links TRBV10-1 to TRBJ2-2, with D unclear. The V gene lost 6 bases and the J gene lost 5 bases, with 13 bases spanning the gap. The CDR3 totals 14 residues. Germline-derived CDR1 and CDR2 are WNHNN and SYGVQD (reference sequence). CDR3 sequence (DNA): TGCGCCAGCAGCGCGAACCTCGAAACCGGGGAGCTGTTTTTT. Protein sequence: CASSANLETGELFF.

This sequence joins TRBV4-1 and TRBJ2-5, with 7 bases lining up with TRBD2. The germline V gene encodes CDR1 MGHRA and CDR2 YSYEKL. Trimming took 1 base from V and 1 from J; bases not matched to a gene: 6. The CDR3 totals 16 residues. The CDR3 sequence: CASSQGPGGSQETQYF. As DNA, the CDR3 is TGCGCCAGCAGCCAAGGGCCGGGAGGCAGCCAAGAGACCCAGTACTTC.

The chain uses TRBV2 and TRBJ2-7; maybe TRBD2 (5 bases). V lost 5 bases and J lost 0, with 11 bases in between. The germline V gene has CDR1 SNHLY and CDR2 FYNNEI. CDR3 length: 14 amino acids. CDR3: CASSRTLSSYEQYF. The CDR3 DNA reads TGTGCCAGCAGTCGGACTCTAAGCTCCTACGAGCAGTACTTC.

This chain connects TRBV7-9 to TRBJ2-3, with D possibly matching TRBD2 (6 bases). The germline V gene encodes CDR1 SEHNR and CDR2 FQNEAQ (reference sequence). Trimming shortened V by 5 bases and J by 6 bases, and 9 bases separated the two germline ends. The CDR3 has 12 amino acids. The DNA of the CDR3 is TGTGCCAGCAGCCCCGGGGGTGATACGCAGTATTTT. Its protein product is CASSPGGDTQYF.

The chain is built from TRBV6-1 and TRBJ2-5; 9 bases map to TRBD1. V lost 5 bases, J lost 7 bases, and 8 bases stayed unmatched. The CDR3 is 14 amino acids. The germline V gene has CDR1 MNHNS and CDR2 SASEGT. CDR3 in amino acids: CASSSGTGFGTQYF. The DNA of the CDR3 is TGTGCCAGCAGTTCCGGGACAGGGTTTGGGACCCAGTACTTC.

This rearrangement joins TRBV7-2 to TRBJ1-3; 8 positions agree with TRBD1. Germline CDR1 reads SGHTA; CDR2 reads FQGNSA. CDR3 length equals 15 residues. V was clipped by 5 bases and J by 4 bases; unmatched bases: 7. The CDR3 DNA sequence: TGTGCCAGCAGCGCGCTGACAGGGGCGGGAAACACCATATATTTT. It yields the protein CASSALTGAGNTIYF.

This clone occurred once. The chain combines TRBV7-6 with TRBJ2-5, with 7 nucleotides matching TRBD1. The J call is doubtful: the DNA matches TRBJ2-7 better. The V gene's germline CDR1 is SGHVS and CDR2 FNYEAQ. The CDR3 contains 14 residues. In nucleotides, the CDR3 is TGTGCCAGCAGCTTAGGTGGGACAGCCTACGAGCAGTACTTC. This encodes CASSLGGTAYEQYF.

The chain has TRBV10-2 and TRBJ2-7; D is undetermined. Germline V gene lookup returns CDR1 WSHSY and CDR2 SAAADI. CDR3 length: 13 residues. V was clipped by 10 bases and J by 6 bases, with 19 bases between them. CDR3 bases: TGCGCCACCGCCGTCCCCTCGGCGCGCGAGCAGTACTTC. Encoded protein: CATAVPSAREQYF.

This clone was seen a handful of times. The rearrangement uses TRBV28 and TRBJ1-5, with no clear D. The CDR3 runs to 16 residues. The germline V gene encodes CDR1 MDHEN and CDR2 SYDVKM. The V and J ends lost 3 bases and 0 bases respectively, with 12 bases between them. The DNA of the CDR3 is TGTGCCAGCAGTTTTACCGGGGAATATAGCAATCAGCCCCAGCATTTT. Its translation is CASSFTGEYSNQPQHF.

The chain employs TRBV29-1 and TRBJ1-2; D possibly corresponds to TRBD1 (5 bases). The CDR3 sequence is 15 residues long. Germline V lookup: CDR1 SQVTM, CDR2 ANQGSEA. Trimming shortened V by 0 bases and J by 1 base, and 12 bases separated the two germline ends. The CDR3 bases are TGCAGCGTTGAAGAAATTAGGGGCCTTAACTATGGCTACACCTTC. This encodes CSVEEIRGLNYGYTF.

J is TRBJ1-5 and V is TRBV19, with 8 bases that match TRBD1. Germline CDR1 reads LNHDA; CDR2 reads SQIVND (reference sequence). This CDR3 comprises 14 residues. V shed 3 bases, J shed 7 bases, and the junction held 5 bases outside the gene matches. The CDR3 region has the DNA TGTGCCAGTAGTATGGGACAGGTGGTCCAGCCCCAGCATTTT. As protein: CASSMGQVVQPQHF.

This clone has just a few counts. The rearrangement uses TRBV6-5 and TRBJ1-5; TRBD1 is a possible D gene (5 bases). V lost 8 bases and J lost 5, with 13 bases in between. The CDR3 sequence is 13 residues long. CDR1 MNHEY and CDR2 SVGAGI come from the germline V gene. CDR3 in DNA: TGTGCCAGCCGCCCGGGGCGTGATCAGCCCCAGCATTTT. Protein sequence: CASRPGRDQPQHF.

This clone was counted only a few times. The CDR3 coding sequence is TGTGCCAGTAGTATAGGACAGGGTTGGGGCACCGGGGAGCTGTTTTTT. Translated: CASSIGQGWGTGELFF. The V gene is TRBV19, the J gene TRBJ2-2; the match to TRBD1 covers 7 bases. Germline CDR1 LNHDA, CDR2 SQIVND (reference sequence). V lost 1 base, J lost 4 bases, and 6 bases stayed unmatched. The length of the CDR3 is 16 residues. Together with reference TRBV19 and TRBJ2-2, the CDR3 gives the full variable domain: DGGITQSPKYLFRKEGQNVTLSCEQNLNHDAMYWYRQDPGQGLRLIYYSQIVNDFQKGDIAEGYSVSREKKESFPLTVTSAQKNPTAFYLCASSIGQGWGTGELFFGEGSRLTVL.

The rearrangement uses TRBV5-4 and TRBJ1-5; possible D gene TRBD1, 6 bases. The CDR3 is 14 amino acids. The germline V gene encodes CDR1 SGHNT and CDR2 YYREEE (reference sequence). Trimming left V 3 bases short and J 2 bases short, with 9 bases between. The CDR3 region has the DNA TGTGCCAGCAGCTCGGCAGGGGGCAATCAGCCCCAGCATTTT. Its translation: CASSSAGGNQPQHF.

V gene TRBV2 combines with J gene TRBJ1-2; the D is unclear. Trimming stripped 8 bases from V and 1 base from J, with 20 bases between. This CDR3 region has 16 residues. In germline, CDR1 is SNHLY, CDR2 FYNNEI. The CDR3 nucleotides read TGTGCCAGCCAGAGTCCAGATCTTATCCTTAACTATGGCTACACCTTC. It translates to CASQSPDLILNYGYTF. Drawing the rest from reference TRBV2 and TRBJ1-2, the complete variable domain is EPEVTQTPSHQVTQMGQEVILRCVPISNHLYFYWYRQILGQKVEFLVSFYNNEISEKSEIFDDQFSVERPDGSNFTLKIRSTKLEDSAMYFCASQSPDLILNYGYTFGSGTRLTVV.

The chain links TRBV6-6 to TRBJ2-1, with 7 bases identical to TRBD2. The germline V gene has CDR1 MNHNY and CDR2 SVGAGI (reference sequence). Trimming took 7 bases from V and 4 from J; bases not matched to a gene: 10. The CDR3 extends over 15 amino acids. The chain's CDR3 is CASTVRLAVYNEQFF. The CDR3 nucleotides are TGTGCCAGCACTGTACGGCTAGCGGTATACAATGAGCAGTTCTTC.

By share, this clone ranks as medium-sized. The rearrangement joins TRBV30 to TRBJ1-1; D is uncertain. Germline CDR1 reads GTSNPN; CDR2 reads SVGIG (reference sequence). Trimming stripped 0 bases from V and 3 bases from J, with 8 bases between. The CDR3 is made up of 13 amino acids. As DNA, the CDR3 is TGTGCCTGGAGTGTCCAGGACGACACTGAAGCTTTCTTT. As protein: CAWSVQDDTEAFF. The whole variable domain, remainder taken from reference TRBV30 and TRBJ1-1, is SQTIHQWPATLVQPVGSPLSLECTVEGTSNPNLYWYRQAAGRGLQLLFYSVGIGQISSEVPQNLSASRPQDRQFILSSKKLLLSDSGFYLCAWSVQDDTEAFFGQGTRLTVV.